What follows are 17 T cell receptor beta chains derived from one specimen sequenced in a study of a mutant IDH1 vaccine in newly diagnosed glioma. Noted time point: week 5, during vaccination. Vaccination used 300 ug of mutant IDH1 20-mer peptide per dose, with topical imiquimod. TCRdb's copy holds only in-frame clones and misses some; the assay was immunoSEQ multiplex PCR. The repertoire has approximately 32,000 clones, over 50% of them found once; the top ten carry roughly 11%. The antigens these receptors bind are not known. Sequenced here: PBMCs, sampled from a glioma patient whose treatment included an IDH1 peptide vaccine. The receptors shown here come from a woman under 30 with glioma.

CDR3 coding DNA: TGTGCCAGCGAAGCCGGGACAGGAGGAGCAGATACGCAGTATTTT. Translating gives CASEAGTGGADTQYF. This chain connects TRBV19 to TRBJ2-3, with 8 bases identical to TRBD1. CDR1 is LNHDA and CDR2 is SQIVND in the germline V gene (reference sequence). V gave up 9 bases and J gave up 4 bases; unmatched junction bases: 12. CDR3 length equals 15 residues.

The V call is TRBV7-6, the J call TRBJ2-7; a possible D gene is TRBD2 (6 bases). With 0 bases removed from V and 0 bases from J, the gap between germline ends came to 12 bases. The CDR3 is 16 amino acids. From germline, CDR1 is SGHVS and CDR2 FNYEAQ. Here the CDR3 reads CASSLAHGTASYEQYF. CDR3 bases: TGTGCCAGCAGCTTAGCGCATGGGACTGCCTCCTACGAGCAGTACTTC.

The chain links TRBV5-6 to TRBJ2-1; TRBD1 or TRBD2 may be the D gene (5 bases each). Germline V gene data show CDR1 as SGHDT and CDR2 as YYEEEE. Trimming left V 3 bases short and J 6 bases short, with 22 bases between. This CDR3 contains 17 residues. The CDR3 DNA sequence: TGTGCCAGCAGCTCCCTTTATACCAGGGACGAGGCCAATGAGCAGTTCTTC. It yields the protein CASSSLYTRDEANEQFF. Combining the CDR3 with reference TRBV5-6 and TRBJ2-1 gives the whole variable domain DAGVTQSPTHLIKTRGQQVTLRCSPKSGHDTVSWYQQALGQGPQFIFQYYEEEERQRGNFPDRFSGHQFPNYSSELNVNALLLGDSALYLCASSSLYTRDEANEQFFGPGTRLTVL.

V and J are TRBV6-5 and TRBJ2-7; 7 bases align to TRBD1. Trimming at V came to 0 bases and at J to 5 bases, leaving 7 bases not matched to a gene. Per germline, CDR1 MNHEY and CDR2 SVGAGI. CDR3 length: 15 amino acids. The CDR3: CASSYSVTGLDEQYF. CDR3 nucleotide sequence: TGTGCCAGCAGTTACTCGGTGACAGGGCTCGACGAGCAGTACTTC.

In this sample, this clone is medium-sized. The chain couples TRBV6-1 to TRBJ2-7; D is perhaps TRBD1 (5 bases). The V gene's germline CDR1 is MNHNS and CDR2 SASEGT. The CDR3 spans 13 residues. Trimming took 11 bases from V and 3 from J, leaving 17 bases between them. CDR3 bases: TGTGCCCTCGGGCAGGGTGGTCGCTACGAGCAGTACTTC. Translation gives CALGQGGRYEQYF.

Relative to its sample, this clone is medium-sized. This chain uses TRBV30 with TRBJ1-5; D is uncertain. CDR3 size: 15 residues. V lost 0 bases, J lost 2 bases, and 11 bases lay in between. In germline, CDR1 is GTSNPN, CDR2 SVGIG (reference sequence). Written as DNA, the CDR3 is TGTGCCTGGAGTGTACGCGGGAGGGGCAATCAGCCCCAGCATTTT. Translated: CAWSVRGRGNQPQHF.

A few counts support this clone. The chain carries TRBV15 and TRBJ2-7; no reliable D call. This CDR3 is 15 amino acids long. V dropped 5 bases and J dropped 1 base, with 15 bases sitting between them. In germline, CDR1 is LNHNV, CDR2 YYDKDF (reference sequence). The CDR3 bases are TGTGCCACCAGCGCGGAGTCGGGTCTTTCCTACGAGCAGTACTTC. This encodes CATSAESGLSYEQYF.

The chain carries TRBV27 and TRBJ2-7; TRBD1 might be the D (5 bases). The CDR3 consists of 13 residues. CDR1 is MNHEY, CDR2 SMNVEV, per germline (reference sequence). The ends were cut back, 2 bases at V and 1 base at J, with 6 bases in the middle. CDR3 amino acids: CASSLGASYEQYF. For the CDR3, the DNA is TGTGCCAGCAGTTTAGGGGCTTCCTACGAGCAGTACTTC.

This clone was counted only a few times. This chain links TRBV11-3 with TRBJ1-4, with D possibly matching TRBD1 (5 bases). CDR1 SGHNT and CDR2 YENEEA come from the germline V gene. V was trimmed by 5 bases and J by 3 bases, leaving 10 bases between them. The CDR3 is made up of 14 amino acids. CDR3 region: CASSVRASNEKLFF. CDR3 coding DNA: TGTGCCAGCAGCGTCAGGGCCTCTAATGAAAAACTGTTTTTT.

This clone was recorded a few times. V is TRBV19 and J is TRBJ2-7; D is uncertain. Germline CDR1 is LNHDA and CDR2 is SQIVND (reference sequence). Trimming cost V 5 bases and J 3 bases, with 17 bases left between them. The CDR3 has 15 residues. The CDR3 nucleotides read TGTGCCAGTAGTCCTTATTCGGTGGGTGTCTACGAGCAGTACTTC. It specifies CASSPYSVGVYEQYF. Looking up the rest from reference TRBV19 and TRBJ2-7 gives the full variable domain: DGGITQSPKYLFRKEGQNVTLSCEQNLNHDAMYWYRQDPGQGLRLIYYSQIVNDFQKGDIAEGYSVSREKKESFPLTVTSAQKNPTAFYLCASSPYSVGVYEQYFGPGTRLTVT.

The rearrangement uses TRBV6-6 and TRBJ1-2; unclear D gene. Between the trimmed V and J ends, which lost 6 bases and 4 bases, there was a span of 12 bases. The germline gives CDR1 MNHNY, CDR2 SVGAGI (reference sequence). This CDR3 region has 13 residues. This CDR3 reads CASSPTESYGYTF. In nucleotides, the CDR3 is TGTGCCAGCAGCCCCACTGAGAGCTATGGCTACACCTTC.

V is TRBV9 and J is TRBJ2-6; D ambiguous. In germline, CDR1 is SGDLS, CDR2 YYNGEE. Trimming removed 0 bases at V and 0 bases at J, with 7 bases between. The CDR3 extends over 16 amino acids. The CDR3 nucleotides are TGTGCCAGCAGCGTAGCTTGGGACTCTGGGGCCAACGTCCTGACTTTC. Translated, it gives CASSVAWDSGANVLTF.

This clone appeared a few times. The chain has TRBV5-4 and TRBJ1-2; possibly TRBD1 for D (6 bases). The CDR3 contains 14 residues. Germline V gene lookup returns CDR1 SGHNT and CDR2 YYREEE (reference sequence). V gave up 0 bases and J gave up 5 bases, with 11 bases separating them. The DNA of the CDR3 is TGTGCCAGCAGCTTGGGACAGGTCCGTTATGGCTACACCTTC. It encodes CASSLGQVRYGYTF.

CDR3 residues: CASSERADHYEQYF. CDR3 sequence (DNA): TGTGCCAGCAGCGAGCGTGCAGACCACTACGAGCAGTACTTC. The chain combines TRBV5-8 with TRBJ2-7; D uncertain. Germline values: CDR1 SGHTS, CDR2 YDEGEE. Trimming pared 4 bases from V and 3 bases from J, leaving 14 bases between. The CDR3 has 14 residues.

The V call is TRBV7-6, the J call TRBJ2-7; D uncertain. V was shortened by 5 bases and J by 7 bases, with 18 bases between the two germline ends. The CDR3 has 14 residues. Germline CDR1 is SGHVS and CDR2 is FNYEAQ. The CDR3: CASSPFRAPGEQYF. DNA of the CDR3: TGTGCCAGCAGCCCCTTCCGGGCCCCTGGGGAGCAGTACTTC.

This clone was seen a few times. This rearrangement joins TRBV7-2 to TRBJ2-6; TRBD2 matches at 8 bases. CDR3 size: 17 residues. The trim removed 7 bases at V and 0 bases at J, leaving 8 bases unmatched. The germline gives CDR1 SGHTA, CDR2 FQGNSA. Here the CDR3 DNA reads TGTGCCAGCACCACGGGGGGGGTAATCTCTGGGGCCAACGTCCTGACTTTC. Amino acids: CASTTGGVISGANVLTF.

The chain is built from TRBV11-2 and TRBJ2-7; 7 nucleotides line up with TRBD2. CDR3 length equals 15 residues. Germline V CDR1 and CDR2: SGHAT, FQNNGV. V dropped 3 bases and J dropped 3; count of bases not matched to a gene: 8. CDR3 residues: CASSFMTSTRYEQYF. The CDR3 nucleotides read TGTGCCAGCAGCTTCATGACTAGCACCCGCTACGAGCAGTACTTC.